These 19 T cell receptor beta chains were all obtained from the same sample, sequenced in a study of T cells in narcolepsy. The data were produced by immunoSEQ multiplex PCR, yet TCRdb's version contains in-frame clones alone and is incomplete. The profile shows approximately 31,000 clones, 78% of them singletons. Sequenced: CD45RA- memory CD4+ T cells from PBMCs. These receptor sequences come from a human donor with narcolepsy.

The rearrangement links TRBV7-8 to TRBJ2-7, with D perhaps TRBD2 (5 bases). The CDR3 spans 11 residues. Germline CDR1 is SGHVS and CDR2 is FQNEAQ. V dropped 8 bases and J dropped 3 bases, with 8 bases sitting between them. CDR3 region: CASAGDYEQYF. The CDR3 DNA is TGTGCCAGCGCCGGGGACTACGAGCAGTACTTC.

This chain connects TRBV19 to TRBJ1-2, with D unresolved. There are 13 residues in the CDR3. Trimming removed 0 bases at V and 5 bases at J, with 7 bases between. Germline CDR1 LNHDA, CDR2 SQIVND (reference sequence). CDR3 in DNA: TGTGCCAGTAGTATAGAGAGGCGGTATGGCTACACCTTC. Translation: CASSIERRYGYTF.

This chain uses TRBV9 with TRBJ2-5; the D call may be TRBD1 or TRBD2 (7 bases each). The CDR3 has 16 amino acids. Germline CDR1 reads SGDLS; CDR2 reads YYNGEE. V lost 0 bases and J lost 2, with 14 bases in between. CDR3 sequence reads: CASSVGQGGGQETQYF. The CDR3 DNA is TGTGCCAGCAGCGTAGGACAGGGAGGGGGACAAGAGACCCAGTACTTC.

In its sample, this clone was seen once. This chain joins TRBV6-1 and TRBJ2-2; maybe TRBD1 (7 bases). Germline assignment: CDR1 MNHNS and CDR2 SASEGT. The CDR3 has 14 residues. V dropped 8 bases and J dropped 4 bases, with 14 bases sitting between them. The CDR3 region is CASGGTEATGELFF. Written as DNA, the CDR3 is TGTGCCAGCGGGGGGACAGAGGCCACCGGGGAGCTGTTTTTT.

The chain combines TRBV11-2 with TRBJ2-6; no reliable D call. This CDR3 has 15 amino acids. Trimming removed 1 base at V and 3 bases at J, with 7 bases between. The germline gives CDR1 SGHAT, CDR2 FQNNGV. CDR3 amino acids: CASSLGKNGANVLTF. CDR3 sequence (DNA): TGTGCCAGCAGCTTAGGCAAAAATGGGGCCAACGTCCTGACTTTC. Filled out from reference TRBV11-2 and TRBJ2-6, the complete variable domain reads EAGVAQSPRYKIIEKRQSVAFWCNPISGHATLYWYQQILGQGPKLLIQFQNNGVVDDSQLPKDRFSAERLKGVDSTLKIQPAKLEDSAVYLCASSLGKNGANVLTFGAGSRLTVL.

The genes are TRBV28 and TRBJ1-5; 9 positions agree with TRBD1. CDR3 size: 15 residues. V dropped 2 bases and J dropped 7; count of bases not matched to a gene: 6. Germline CDR1 is MDHEN and CDR2 is SYDVKM. CDR3 in DNA: TGTGCCAGCAGTTTAGAGGGACAGGGTGGCCAGCCCCAGCATTTT. This translates into CASSLEGQGGQPQHF.

The rearrangement joins TRBV2 to TRBJ2-3, with D possibly TRBD2 on 5 matching bases. The CDR3 loop spans 13 amino acids. In germline, CDR1 is SNHLY, CDR2 FYNNEI. Trimming pared 6 bases from V and 3 bases from J, leaving 10 bases between. The CDR3 bases are TGTGCCAGCAGAACGGGGAATACAGATACGCAGTATTTT. Protein sequence: CASRTGNTDTQYF.

The rearrangement links TRBV4-2 to TRBJ2-7; D possibly corresponds to TRBD2 (5 bases). The V gene's germline CDR1 is LGHNA and CDR2 YNFKEQ. V lost 1 base and J 7 bases, leaving 17 bases between the germline ends. This CDR3 is built from 15 residues. Here the CDR3 reads CASSQGVLGEREQYF. The DNA of the CDR3 is TGTGCCAGCAGCCAAGGAGTACTAGGAGAGCGAGAGCAGTACTTC.

Regarding this clone: At one boundary the junction diverges from the germline segment, which might be a read error. The V gene is TRBV7-7, the J gene TRBJ2-3; 9 bases agree with TRBD2. This CDR3 has 15 amino acids. The germline V gene encodes CDR1 SSHAT and CDR2 FNYEAQ (reference sequence). This CDR3 reads CASSLGLASTDTQYF. The CDR3, as DNA: TGTGCTAGCAGCTTAGGACTAGCGAGCACAGATACGCAGTATTTT.

The V gene is TRBV19, the J gene TRBJ2-1, with 8 positions matching TRBD2. Germline-derived CDR1 and CDR2 are LNHDA and SQIVND (reference sequence). Trimming removed 7 bases from V and 1 base from J; junction bases left unmatched: 21. CDR3 length equals 20 residues. CDR3 sequence reads: CASTPARVGGGLRSYNEQFF. The CDR3 DNA reads as TGTGCCAGTACCCCGGCAAGGGTCGGGGGGGGATTACGGTCCTACAATGAGCAGTTCTTC.

This clone was seen only a few times. The genes are TRBV2 and TRBJ1-1, with TRBD1 matching 11 bases. Germline V gene lookup returns CDR1 SNHLY and CDR2 FYNNEI. This CDR3 has 16 amino acids. Losses at the gene ends were 8 bases for V and 4 bases for J; bases not matched to a gene: 12. The CDR3 DNA sequence: TGTGCCAGCTTAGGACAGGGGGCAGCGAGAGGCACTGAAGCTTTCTTT. As protein: CASLGQGAARGTEAFF.

As DNA, the CDR3 is TGCAGCGTGACCGGGCCCCATAGCAATCAGCCCCAGCATTTT. Its translation: CSVTGPHSNQPQHF. V gene TRBV29-1 combines with J gene TRBJ1-5; D not resolved. Trimming cost V 6 bases and J 0 bases, with 12 bases left between them. CDR1 SQVTM and CDR2 ANQGSEA come from the germline V gene. CDR3 length: 14 amino acids. Drawing the rest from reference TRBV29-1 and TRBJ1-5, the complete variable domain is SAVISQKPSRDICQRGTSLTIQCQVDSQVTMMFWYRQQPGQSLTLIATANQGSEATYESGFVIDKFPISRPNLTFSTLTVSNMSPEDSSIYLCSVTGPHSNQPQHFGDGTRLSIL.

V is TRBV20-1 and J is TRBJ2-1, with D uncertain. V lost 6 bases and J 7 bases, leaving 10 bases between the germline ends. This CDR3 comprises 11 residues. The germline V gene encodes CDR1 DFQATT and CDR2 SNEGSKA (reference sequence). CDR3 region: CSASIDNEQFF. CDR3 coding DNA: TGCAGTGCGAGTATAGATAATGAGCAGTTCTTC.

This clone was counted between two and nine times. The DNA for the CDR3 is TGTGCCAGCAGCGCCATGACAGGGGGGAATACGCAGTATTTT. Encoded protein: CASSAMTGGNTQYF. This sequence joins TRBV9 and TRBJ2-3; TRBD1 agrees at 9 bases. The CDR3 length is 14 residues. Germline loops: CDR1 SGDLS, CDR2 YYNGEE. J gave up 7 bases and V 3 bases, and 6 bases lay outside the gene matches.

The CDR3 loop is CASSTIQGAPQFGYTF. DNA of the CDR3: TGTGCCAGTAGTACCATACAGGGGGCCCCCCAATTTGGCTACACCTTC. This sequence joins TRBV19 and TRBJ1-2, with 9 nucleotides matching TRBD1. The trim removed 4 bases at V and 7 bases at J, leaving 13 bases unmatched. The CDR3 is made up of 16 amino acids. Germline CDR1 LNHDA, CDR2 SQIVND (reference sequence).

The chain employs TRBV5-1 and TRBJ1-4; TRBD1 matches 11 bases. CDR1 and CDR2 from the germline V gene are SGHRS and YFSETQ. Trimming took 4 bases from V and 2 from J; bases not matched to a gene: 4. The CDR3 is made up of 16 amino acids. CDR3 DNA sequence: TGCGCCAGCAGCCCGGGACAGGGGGTGACTAATGAAAAACTGTTTTTT. The encoded protein is CASSPGQGVTNEKLFF.

The J gene is TRBJ1-1, the V gene TRBV5-1; 8 bases agree with TRBD1. The CDR3 length is 14 residues. The germline CDR1 and CDR2 sequences are SGHRS and YFSETQ. J gave up 8 bases and V 4 bases, and 10 bases lay outside the gene matches. The CDR3 coding sequence is TGCGCCAGCAGCACCCGCGGACAGGGAGGAGAAGCTTTCTTT. Encoded protein: CASSTRGQGGEAFF.

The chain couples TRBV27 to TRBJ2-2; tentatively, D is TRBD1 (6 bases). Germline CDR1 reads MNHEY; CDR2 reads SMNVEV (reference sequence). This CDR3 contains 15 residues. Trimming stripped 2 bases from V and 3 bases from J, with 10 bases between. The DNA of the CDR3 is TGTGCCAGCAGTTTAGGGCAGGGGTACACCGGGGAGCTGTTTTTT. Translated: CASSLGQGYTGELFF.

This clone came up a few times. The V gene is TRBV19, the J gene TRBJ1-2; TRBD1 matches at 10 bases. The CDR3 sequence is 15 residues long. From germline, CDR1 is LNHDA and CDR2 SQIVND (reference sequence). After removal of 3 bases from V and 4 bases from J, the junction contained 5 bases not matched to a gene. The CDR3 DNA reads as TGTGCCAGTAGTATTGGGGACAGGGGAACCTATGGCTACACCTTC. Its translation is CASSIGDRGTYGYTF.